What follows are 17 T cell receptor beta chains derived from one specimen sequenced in a study of siplizumab effects on memory and regulatory T cells. Measured with immunoSEQ multiplex PCR; TCRdb has only the in-frame clones, and not every one. The table records tens of thousands of clones, over 80% of them present only once. Sequencing used memory CD4+ T cells sorted from blood. All receptors come from a human donor in good health.

This clone appeared a single time. The chain is built from TRBV10-3 and TRBJ1-2, with D unresolved. The CDR3 length is 14 residues. The V gene lost 0 bases and the J gene lost 1 base, with 6 bases spanning the gap. Looked up from germline, CDR1 is ENHRY and CDR2 is SYGVKD. The CDR3: CAISESENNYGYTF. In nucleotides, the CDR3 is TGTGCCATCAGTGAGTCGGAGAATAACTATGGCTACACCTTC.

This chain joins TRBV15 and TRBJ2-7; possible D gene TRBD1, 6 bases. Per germline, CDR1 LNHNV and CDR2 YYDKDF (reference sequence). V dropped 1 base and J dropped 6 bases, with 7 bases sitting between them. The CDR3 covers 12 residues. CDR3: CATSRATGEQYF. The CDR3 DNA is TGTGCCACCAGCAGAGCGACAGGCGAGCAGTACTTC.

The chain combines TRBV15 with TRBJ1-2, with D hard to call. Trimming took off 0 bases at V and 7 bases at J, with 15 bases between the two ends. In germline, CDR1 is LNHNV, CDR2 YYDKDF (reference sequence). This CDR3 has 15 residues. CDR3 DNA sequence: TGTGCCACCAGCAGAGATCCAAAATTCGGGTTTGGCTACACCTTC. It encodes CATSRDPKFGFGYTF.

This clone was seen a handful of times. The chain couples TRBV19 to TRBJ2-4; possible D gene TRBD2, 5 bases. Germline V gene data show CDR1 as LNHDA and CDR2 as SQIVND (reference sequence). V was cut by 6 bases and J by 0 bases, with 24 bases left in between. The CDR3 is 19 amino acids. The CDR3 loop reads CASSAGRIRGRLAKNIQYF. The CDR3 DNA follows: TGTGCCAGTAGCGCGGGCCGGATAAGAGGGCGATTAGCCAAAAACATTCAGTACTTC.

V is TRBV2 and J is TRBJ1-5, with D perhaps matching TRBD1 (6 bases). The CDR3 extends over 17 amino acids. Germline V gene lookup returns CDR1 SNHLY and CDR2 FYNNEI. Between the trimmed V and J ends, which lost 1 base and 2 bases, there was a span of 15 bases. CDR3 residues: CASSEGVIWTGNQPQHF. CDR3 DNA: TGTGCCAGCAGTGAAGGGGTGATTTGGACAGGCAATCAGCCCCAGCATTTT.

This chain links TRBV5-1 with TRBJ1-3; possible D gene TRBD1, 5 bases. CDR1 is SGHRS, CDR2 YFSETQ, per germline. Trimming took 4 bases from V and 2 from J, leaving 10 bases between them. The CDR3 is 14 residues long. The CDR3 nucleotides read TGCGCCAGCAGCGAAGGGGTCGCTGGAAACACCATATATTTT. Residues: CASSEGVAGNTIYF.

The chain combines TRBV25-1 with TRBJ2-1; D not resolved. Trimming took 1 base from V and 8 from J, leaving 18 bases between them. Germline V gives CDR1 MGHDK, CDR2 SYGVNS. The CDR3 length is 16 residues. This CDR3 is CASSESGPPSPDEQFF. The CDR3 nucleotides read TGTGCCAGCAGTGAATCCGGCCCCCCTTCACCCGATGAGCAGTTCTTC.

J is TRBJ2-3 and V is TRBV29-1, with D perhaps TRBD1 (5 bases). Germline loops: CDR1 SQVTM, CDR2 ANQGSEA. The CDR3 has 13 residues. Trimming cost V 6 bases and J 0 bases, with 10 bases left between them. The CDR3 nucleotides are TGCAGCGTAGCAGGGTGGAGCACAGATACGCAGTATTTT. It translates to CSVAGWSTDTQYF.

The rearrangement joins TRBV9 to TRBJ1-4, with no clear D. Trimming took 0 bases from V and 3 from J, leaving 6 bases between them. The CDR3 consists of 14 residues. The germline V gene has CDR1 SGDLS and CDR2 YYNGEE. CDR3 sequence reads: CASSVEAANEKLFF. For the CDR3, the DNA is TGTGCCAGCAGCGTAGAGGCGGCTAATGAAAAACTGTTTTTT. Filled out from reference TRBV9 and TRBJ1-4, the complete variable domain reads DSGVTQTPKHLITATGQRVTLRCSPRSGDLSVYWYQQSLDQGLQFLIQYYNGEERAKGNILERFSAQQFPDLHSELNLSSLELGDSALYFCASSVEAANEKLFFGSGTQLSVL.

V gene TRBV6-1 combines with J gene TRBJ1-6; D is unresolved. The CDR3 has 16 amino acids. CDR1 and CDR2 (germline): MNHNS, SASEGT. Trimming left V 2 bases short and J 7 bases short, with 15 bases between. In DNA, the CDR3 is TGTGCCAGCAGTGAAAATCCTACCAGCACCAATTCACCCCTCCACTTT. This translates into CASSENPTSTNSPLHF.

The chain recombines TRBV6-6 with TRBJ2-7, with D maybe TRBD1 (5 bases). CDR1 and CDR2 (germline): MNHNY, SVGAGI (reference sequence). The V and J ends lost 4 bases and 0 bases respectively, with 13 bases between them. CDR3 size: 15 residues. In nucleotides, the CDR3 is TGTGCCAGCAGTTCCCCGACAGTAAGCTCCTACGAGCAGTACTTC. Translation gives CASSSPTVSSYEQYF.

This clone has just a few counts. The V and J genes are TRBV7-6 and TRBJ1-4; TRBD1 aligns across 7 bases. The CDR3 contains 13 residues. Trimming removed 5 bases from V and 5 bases from J; junction bases left unmatched: 2. Germline CDR1 is SGHVS and CDR2 is FNYEAQ. In nucleotides, the CDR3 is TGTGCCAGCAGCACGGACAGGAATGAAAAACTGTTTTTT. It yields the protein CASSTDRNEKLFF.

Details on this clone: This sample includes further DNA sequences coding for the same CDR3. J is TRBJ2-3 and V is TRBV5-1; 7 nucleotides line up with TRBD2. Germline V gene lookup returns CDR1 SGHRS and CDR2 YFSETQ. V dropped 4 bases and J dropped 2; count of bases not matched to a gene: 4. The CDR3 is 14 residues long. As DNA, the CDR3 is TGCGCCAGCAGCCTGGGGGGGTACACAGATACGCAGTATTTT. This encodes CASSLGGYTDTQYF.

This sequence joins TRBV11-1 and TRBJ2-2; D may correspond to TRBD1 or TRBD2 (6 bases each). V was clipped by 1 base and J by 7 bases, with 22 bases between them. The germline CDR1 and CDR2 sequences are SGHAT and FQDESV (reference sequence). The CDR3 has 18 residues. The CDR3 protein is CASSLDREADVHYGELFF. The CDR3 nucleotides are TGTGCCAGCAGCTTAGACAGGGAGGCCGACGTACACTACGGGGAGCTGTTTTTT.

V gene TRBV4-1 combines with J gene TRBJ1-6; a weak D match, TRBD1 (5 bases). Trimming cost V 3 bases and J 6 bases, with 15 bases left between them. This CDR3 spans 16 amino acids. Germline V gives CDR1 MGHRA, CDR2 YSYEKL. CDR3 DNA: TGCGCCAGCAGCCATCACCAGGATAGGGGTAATTCACCCCTCCACTTT. The encoded protein is CASSHHQDRGNSPLHF.

The chain recombines TRBV2 with TRBJ2-7, with 9 bases lining up with TRBD1. Trimming removed 5 bases from V and 6 bases from J; junction bases left unmatched: 8. This CDR3 spans 14 amino acids. Germline V gives CDR1 SNHLY, CDR2 FYNNEI. CDR3 protein: CASSPLQGAGEQYF. The CDR3 DNA sequence: TGTGCCAGCAGTCCCCTACAGGGGGCAGGCGAGCAGTACTTC.

This chain links TRBV6-5 with TRBJ2-5; weak D call: TRBD2 (6 bases). Trimming left V 0 bases short and J 4 bases short, with 15 bases between. This CDR3 comprises 16 residues. The germline gives CDR1 MNHEY, CDR2 SVGAGI. The DNA of the CDR3 is TGTGCCAGCAGTTACTCGTCTCGGGCTAGCGCAGAGACCCAGTACTTC. Translated: CASSYSSRASAETQYF.